This TCR beta chain was sequenced in a study of post-analysis software for immune sequencing data. The overall study: Patients had relapsing-remitting, secondary progressive or progressive-relapsing multiple sclerosis; some lacked subtype. Study-wide results and caveats: Compared with controls, patients had more of roughly 5 TRBV segments, including TRBV5-6, TRBV5-1 and TRBV20-1. When compared against controls, multiple sclerosis patients showed significantly lower normalized Chao1 diversity.

Included in the TCR beta cDNA libraries were unique molecular identifiers. TCRdb reprocessed the PCR reads with MiXCR, giving one entry per CDR3 protein. The sample has more than 450,000 distinct CDR3 sequences, around a third seen once. On this clonotype itself: What it recognizes is unknown.

Between the trimmed V and J ends, which lost 10 bases and 9 bases, there was a span of 13 bases. The germline gives CDR1 MGHDK, CDR2 SYGVNS. The CDR3 spans 11 residues. This clonotype was obtained from a girl between 2 and 17 years old with multiple sclerosis. Sequencing input: blood. The gene calls are TRBV25-1 and TRBJ2-1; D possibly corresponds to TRBD2 (5 bases). As DNA, the CDR3 is TGTGCCACCCACGACCGGGGTGAGCAGTTCTTC. Its protein product is CATHDRGEQFF.